Each of the 18 T cell receptor beta chains below was sequenced from the same sample in a study of control samples from healthy donors and cancer patients. Using immunoSEQ multiplex PCR, the repertoire was profiled, and TCRdb retains in-frame clones only, with some absent. The sample includes 150,000 to 200,000 clones, 90% to 95% of them seen just once. Sequenced input: blood. Every receptor here comes from a woman in her twenties or thirties in good health.

The rearrangement uses TRBV28 and TRBJ2-7; D is ambiguous. CDR1 is MDHEN and CDR2 is SYDVKM in the germline V gene. V was pared by 2 bases and J by 3 bases, with 14 bases between. This CDR3 is 15 amino acids long. The CDR3 DNA sequence: TGTGCCAGCAGTTTACAGGCACCTCTGCTCTACGAGCAGTACTTC. Protein: CASSLQAPLLYEQYF.

The rearrangement links TRBV24-1 to TRBJ2-5; 7 bases agree with TRBD1. V trimming: 3 bases; J trimming: 7 bases; junction bases outside the gene matches: 13. The CDR3 is 16 residues long. From germline, CDR1 is KGHDR and CDR2 SFDVKD. The CDR3 bases are TGTGCCACCAGTGATCCCGGGACAGCCCAGAGGGGGACCCAGTACTTC. Amino acids: CATSDPGTAQRGTQYF.

The chain is built from TRBV5-1 and TRBJ2-1; D call uncertain. V was trimmed by 2 bases and J by 5 bases, leaving 5 bases between them. The germline V gene has CDR1 SGHRS and CDR2 YFSETQ. The CDR3 spans 12 residues. The CDR3 protein is CASSFRDNEQFF. In DNA form, the CDR3 reads TGCGCCAGCAGCTTCAGAGACAATGAGCAGTTCTTC.

In its sample, this clone was seen once. This chain links TRBV19 with TRBJ2-1; no reliable D call. Between the trimmed V and J ends, which lost 4 bases and 2 bases, there was a span of 12 bases. CDR1 LNHDA and CDR2 SQIVND come from the germline V gene (reference sequence). The length of the CDR3 is 15 residues. Written as DNA, the CDR3 is TGTGCCAGTAGTAAAGTTAGCTCCCCCTACAATGAGCAGTTCTTC. Protein: CASSKVSSPYNEQFF.

The sample holds one count of this clone. This rearrangement joins TRBV28 to TRBJ2-2, with 8 nucleotides matching TRBD2. This CDR3 has 13 residues. Germline V gene sequence: CDR1 MDHEN, CDR2 SYDVKM. The junction had 1 base not matched to a gene; V was cut back by 6 bases and J by 4 bases. The CDR3 protein is CASSGGGTGELFF. The CDR3 DNA reads TGTGCCAGCAGCGGGGGGGGCACCGGGGAGCTGTTTTTT.

The chain links TRBV7-9 to TRBJ1-1, with unresolved D. Trimming shortened V by 1 base and J by 5 bases, and 11 bases separated the two germline ends. There are 14 residues in the CDR3. Per the germline V gene, CDR1 is SEHNR and CDR2 is FQNEAQ (reference sequence). The CDR3 bases are TGTGCCAGCAGCTTAGACCCCGGGAGTACTGAAGCTTTCTTT. It specifies CASSLDPGSTEAFF.

The chain employs TRBV9 and TRBJ2-1; tentatively, D is TRBD2 (6 bases). The germline V and J ends were trimmed by 3 bases and 7 bases, with 14 bases remaining between them. The CDR3 sequence is 14 residues long. Germline V gene lookup returns CDR1 SGDLS and CDR2 YYNGEE. CDR3 sequence (DNA): TGTGCCAGCAGCGCTCCATCCGGGAGTAATGAGCAGTTCTTC. Amino acid sequence: CASSAPSGSNEQFF.

This sequence joins TRBV5-1 and TRBJ2-5; possible D gene TRBD2, 6 bases. The germline V and J ends were trimmed by 4 bases and 4 bases, with 14 bases remaining between them. Germline loops: CDR1 SGHRS, CDR2 YFSETQ. The CDR3 runs 14 residues. The CDR3 sequence is CASSLEGTGETQYF. Written as DNA, the CDR3 is TGCGCCAGCAGCCTGGAGGGAACCGGAGAGACCCAGTACTTC.

J is TRBJ2-3 and V is TRBV7-3, with 12 nucleotides matching TRBD2. CDR3 size: 15 residues. V lost 6 bases and J lost 3; bases outside the gene matches: 4. Germline lookup yields CDR1 SGHTA and CDR2 FQGTGA. The chain's CDR3 is CASSPLAGGTDTQYF. CDR3 nucleotide sequence: TGTGCCAGCAGTCCACTAGCGGGAGGAACAGATACGCAGTATTTT.

The V gene is TRBV28, the J gene TRBJ1-2, with no clear D. Deletions cut 8 bases from V and 5 bases from J, with 12 bases between. This CDR3 is 12 amino acids long. CDR1 and CDR2 from the germline V gene are MDHEN and SYDVKM. CDR3 residues: CASRTEAYGYTF. In DNA, the CDR3 is TGTGCCAGCCGGACGGAGGCGTATGGCTACACCTTC.

The rearrangement joins TRBV12-3 or TRBV12-4 to TRBJ2-7, with 7 positions matching TRBD2. CDR3 length: 13 residues. V gave up 3 bases and J gave up 5 bases; unmatched junction bases: 4. The CDR3 DNA reads TGTGCCAGCAGTTTTATCGGGGGGAACGAGCAGTACTTC. It specifies CASSFIGGNEQYF.

Details on this clone: The sample contains more than one DNA sequence encoding this CDR3. The J gene is TRBJ2-2, the V gene TRBV30, with unresolved D. In germline, CDR1 is GTSNPN, CDR2 SVGIG (reference sequence). V was shortened by 5 bases and J by 5 bases, with 3 bases between the two germline ends. This CDR3 comprises 10 residues. Here the CDR3 DNA reads TGTGCCTGGGGGACCGGGGAGCTGTTTTTT. Protein: CAWGTGELFF.

This chain links TRBV13 with TRBJ2-7, with D possibly matching TRBD1 (6 bases). CDR3 length: 14 amino acids. The germline V gene has CDR1 PRHDT and CDR2 FYEKMQ (reference sequence). V gave up 6 bases and J gave up 0 bases, with 12 bases separating them. In nucleotides, the CDR3 is TGTGCCAGCAGTATAGACAGGATCTCCTACGAGCAGTACTTC. Translation: CASSIDRISYEQYF.

V and J are TRBV28 and TRBJ2-3; D is unresolved. The CDR3 spans 15 residues. V shed 7 bases and J shed 1 base, with 15 bases lying between them. Germline assignment: CDR1 MDHEN and CDR2 SYDVKM. This CDR3 reads CASTTPDLRTDTQYF. As DNA, the CDR3 is TGTGCCAGCACCACCCCGGATTTACGCACAGATACGCAGTATTTT. The full variable domain, completed using reference TRBV28 and TRBJ2-3, is DVKVTQSSRYLVKRTGEKVFLECVQDMDHENMFWYRQDPGLGLRLIYFSYDVKMKEKGDIPEGYSVSREKKERFSLILESASTNQTSMYLCASTTPDLRTDTQYFGPGTRLTVL.

This chain joins TRBV3-1 (or the pseudogene TRBV3-2) and TRBJ2-1; no firm D call. This CDR3 is 15 amino acids long. Germline V gene lookup returns CDR1 LGHDT and CDR2 YNNKEL (reference sequence). The ends were cut back, 1 base at V and 4 bases at J, with 11 bases in the middle. This chain's CDR3 is CASSQGLRNYNEQFF. In DNA form, the CDR3 reads TGTGCCAGCAGCCAAGGACTCCGCAATTACAATGAGCAGTTCTTC.

The J gene is TRBJ2-1, the V gene TRBV14; TRBD1 agrees at 8 bases. V lost 4 bases and J lost 4; bases outside the gene matches: 9. Germline V gives CDR1 SGHDN, CDR2 FVKESK. The CDR3 length is 16 residues. The CDR3 sequence: CASSPRTGWGYNEQFF. DNA for the CDR3: TGTGCCAGCAGCCCGCGGACAGGGTGGGGTTACAATGAGCAGTTCTTC.

The rearrangement uses TRBV5-4 and TRBJ1-2; D possibly corresponds to TRBD1 (5 bases). Germline-derived CDR1 and CDR2 are SGHNT and YYREEE (reference sequence). The CDR3 length is 15 residues. V lost 4 bases to trimming and J lost 5 bases, with 18 bases between them. The chain's CDR3 is CASSVGWGDLYGYTF. CDR3 in DNA: TGTGCCAGCAGCGTGGGGTGGGGGGACCTATATGGCTACACCTTC.

As regards this clone: The identical CDR3 is also encoded by other nucleotide sequences in the sample. This chain joins TRBV18 and TRBJ2-7; 11 nucleotides agree with TRBD1. Losses at the gene ends were 5 bases for V and 6 bases for J; bases not matched to a gene: 6. Looked up from germline, CDR1 is KGHSH and CDR2 is LQKENI. The CDR3 runs 14 residues. CDR3 in DNA: TGTGCCAGCTCAACGGACAGGGGGCCAGGCGAGCAGTACTTC. Protein sequence: CASSTDRGPGEQYF.